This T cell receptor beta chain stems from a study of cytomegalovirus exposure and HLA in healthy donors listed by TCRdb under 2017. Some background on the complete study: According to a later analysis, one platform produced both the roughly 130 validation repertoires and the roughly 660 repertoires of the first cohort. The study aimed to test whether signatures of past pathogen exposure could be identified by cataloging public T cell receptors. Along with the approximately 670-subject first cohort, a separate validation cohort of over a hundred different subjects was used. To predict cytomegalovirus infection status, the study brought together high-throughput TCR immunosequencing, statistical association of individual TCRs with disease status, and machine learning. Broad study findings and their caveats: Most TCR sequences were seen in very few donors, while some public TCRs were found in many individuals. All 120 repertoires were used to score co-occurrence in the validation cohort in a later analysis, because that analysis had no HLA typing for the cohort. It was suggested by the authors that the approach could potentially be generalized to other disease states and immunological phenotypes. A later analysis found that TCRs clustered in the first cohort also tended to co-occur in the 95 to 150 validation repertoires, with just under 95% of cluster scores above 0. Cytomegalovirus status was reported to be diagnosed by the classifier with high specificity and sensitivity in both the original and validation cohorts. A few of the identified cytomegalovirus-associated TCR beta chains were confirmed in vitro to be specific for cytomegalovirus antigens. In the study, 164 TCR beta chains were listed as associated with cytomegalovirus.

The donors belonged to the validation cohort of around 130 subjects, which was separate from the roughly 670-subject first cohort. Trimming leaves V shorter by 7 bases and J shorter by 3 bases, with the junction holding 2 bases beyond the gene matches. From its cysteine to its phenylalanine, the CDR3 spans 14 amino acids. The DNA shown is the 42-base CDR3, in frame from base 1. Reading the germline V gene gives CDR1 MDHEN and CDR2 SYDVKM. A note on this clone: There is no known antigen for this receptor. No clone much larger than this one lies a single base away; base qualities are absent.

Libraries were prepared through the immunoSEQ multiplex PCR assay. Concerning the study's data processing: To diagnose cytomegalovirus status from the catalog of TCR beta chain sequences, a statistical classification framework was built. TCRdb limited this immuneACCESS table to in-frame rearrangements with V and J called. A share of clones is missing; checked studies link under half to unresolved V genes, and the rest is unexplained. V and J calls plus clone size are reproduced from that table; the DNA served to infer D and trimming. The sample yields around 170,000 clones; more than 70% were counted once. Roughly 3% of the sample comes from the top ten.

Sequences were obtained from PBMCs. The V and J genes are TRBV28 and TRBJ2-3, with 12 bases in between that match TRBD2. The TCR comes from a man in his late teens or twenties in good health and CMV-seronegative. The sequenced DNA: TGTGCCAGCATCCTAGCGGGAGGGACAGATACGCAGTATTTT. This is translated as CASILAGGTDTQYF.